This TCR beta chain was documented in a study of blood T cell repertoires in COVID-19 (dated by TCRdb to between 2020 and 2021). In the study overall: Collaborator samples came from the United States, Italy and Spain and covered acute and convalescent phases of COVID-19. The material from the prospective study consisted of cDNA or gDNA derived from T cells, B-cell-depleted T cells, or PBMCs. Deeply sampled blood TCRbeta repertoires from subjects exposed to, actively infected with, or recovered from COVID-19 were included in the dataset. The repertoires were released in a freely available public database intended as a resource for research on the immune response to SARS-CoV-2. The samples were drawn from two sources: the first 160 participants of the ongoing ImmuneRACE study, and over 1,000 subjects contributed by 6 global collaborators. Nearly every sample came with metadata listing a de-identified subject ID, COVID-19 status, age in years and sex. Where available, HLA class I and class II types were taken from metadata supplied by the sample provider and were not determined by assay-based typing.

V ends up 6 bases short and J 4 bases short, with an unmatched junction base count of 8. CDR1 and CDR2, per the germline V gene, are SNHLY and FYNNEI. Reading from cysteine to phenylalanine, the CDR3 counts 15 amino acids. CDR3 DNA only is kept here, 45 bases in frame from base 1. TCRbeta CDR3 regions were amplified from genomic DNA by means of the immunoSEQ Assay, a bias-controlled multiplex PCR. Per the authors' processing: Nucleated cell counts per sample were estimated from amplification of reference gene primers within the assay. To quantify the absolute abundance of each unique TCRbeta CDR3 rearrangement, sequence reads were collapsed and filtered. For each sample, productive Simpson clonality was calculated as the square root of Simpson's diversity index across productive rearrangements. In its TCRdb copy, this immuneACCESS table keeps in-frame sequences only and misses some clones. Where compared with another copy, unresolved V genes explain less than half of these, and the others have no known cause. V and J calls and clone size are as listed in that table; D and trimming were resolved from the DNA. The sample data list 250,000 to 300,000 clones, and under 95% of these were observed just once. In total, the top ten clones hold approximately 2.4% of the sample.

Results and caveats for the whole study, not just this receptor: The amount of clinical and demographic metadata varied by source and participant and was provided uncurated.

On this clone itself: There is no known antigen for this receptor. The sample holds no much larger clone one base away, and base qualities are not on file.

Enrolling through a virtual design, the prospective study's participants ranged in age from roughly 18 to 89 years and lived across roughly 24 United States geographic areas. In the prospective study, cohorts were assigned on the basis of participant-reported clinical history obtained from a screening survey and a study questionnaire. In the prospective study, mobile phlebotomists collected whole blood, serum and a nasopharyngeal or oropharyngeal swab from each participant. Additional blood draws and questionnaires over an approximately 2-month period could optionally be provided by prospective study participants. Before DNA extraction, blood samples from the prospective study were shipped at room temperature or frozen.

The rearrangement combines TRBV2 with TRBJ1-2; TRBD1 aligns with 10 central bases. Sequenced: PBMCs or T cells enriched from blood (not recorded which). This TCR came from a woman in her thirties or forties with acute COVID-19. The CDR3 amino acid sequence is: CASRTDRGLGYGYTF. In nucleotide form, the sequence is TGTGCCAGCAGGACCGACAGGGGGCTTGGCTATGGCTACACCTTC.